The rows below give T cell receptor beta chains drawn from one sample of a study of T-cell reconstitution after alpha-beta-depleted transplantation in children. TCRdb re-analysed the PCR reads in MiXCR, keeping a single row per CDR3 protein. In the table there are about 870,000 distinct CDR3 sequences, roughly 16% of which are singletons. Here the sequenced sample was PBMCs, mostly from graft donor cells, taken 360 days after TCRalphabeta/CD19-depleted stem cell transplant. These receptors originate from a male patient under 18 who had a stem cell transplant for acute lymphoblastic leukemia, so the T cells may come from the graft donor. Each CDR3 is given without its conserved first and last residue. The order of the fields is V gene, J gene, clone size, CDR3 protein. Clone size appears in some rows only: once, few, many, or a class for an expanded clone.

TRBV7-9	TRBJ1-4	-	ASSPPSPGLKYEKLF
TRBV9	TRBJ2-5	few	ASSLGLAGLQETQY
TRBV5-4	TRBJ2-7	many	ASSFRGFSYEQY
TRBV9	TRBJ2-7	-	ASSALGTPSYEQY
TRBV4-1	TRBJ2-3	-	ASRMGPYTDTQY
TRBV12-3/TRBV12-4	TRBJ2-3	few	ASSPWTSGNLDTQY
TRBV7-9	TRBJ2-2	few	ASSVSGLVYTGELF
TRBV29-1	TRBJ2-5	-	SVETNQETQY
TRBV9	TRBJ2-1	-	ASSVAVGEQF
TRBV3-1	TRBJ2-2	many	ASSQVGELF
TRBV3-1	TRBJ2-7	few	ASSFGTGHHEQY
TRBV7-2	TRBJ1-5	-	ASSPLGQGVSQPQH
TRBV5-4	TRBJ2-5	-	ASSLGLAGGIRYQETQY
TRBV20-1	TRBJ2-5	-	SARDPKRLQETQY
TRBV10-3	TRBJ2-1	-	ATEPGLATKYNEQF
TRBV7-8	TRBJ2-7	few	ASSFQTSGTYYEQY
TRBV7-9	TRBJ2-1	few	ASSLLVWSYNEQF
TRBV9	TRBJ2-3	many	ASSVAVGGTDTQY
TRBV24-1	TRBJ2-4	many	ATSETGGQKNIQY
TRBV5-1	TRBJ2-5	many	ASSFSGGRQETQY
TRBV5-1	TRBJ1-1	-	ASSFTQGYTEAF
TRBV19	TRBJ1-5	-	ASSGYMAREGNQPQH
TRBV11-1	TRBJ2-1	few	ASSLDQTSGRVSYNEQF
TRBV29-1	TRBJ2-7	few	SVRSGRVSYEQY
TRBV6-2/TRBV6-3	TRBJ1-1	-	ASSSTDTEAF
TRBV18	TRBJ1-1	many	ASSRGANTEAF
TRBV10-3	TRBJ2-2	many	AIKASGSAGELF
TRBV5-1	TRBJ2-7	few	ASSLAVRGTGSSEQY
TRBV12-3/TRBV12-4	TRBJ2-7	-	ASSFAGYGQY
TRBV5-6	TRBJ2-3	-	ASSLIASGFTDTQY
TRBV7-3	TRBJ1-4	-	ASSLMVGGDEKLF
TRBV12-3/TRBV12-4	TRBJ2-7	-	ASSLYRDTYEQY
TRBV20-1	TRBJ2-3	-	SAGDGRSDTQY
TRBV12-3/TRBV12-4	TRBJ1-4	few	AKSGPGEKLF
TRBV24-1	TRBJ2-7	-	ATSGVDRESNEQY
TRBV10-3	TRBJ2-7	-	AISGGTGVGEQY
TRBV20-1	TRBJ2-2	few	SARGLQTTGELF
TRBV23-1	TRBJ2-1	-	ACSQSVPPKQF
TRBV12-3/TRBV12-4	TRBJ1-1	-	ASSLPPRGEMNTEAF
TRBV7-9	TRBJ2-1	few	ASSLFSGDNEQF
TRBV7-9	TRBJ2-5	few	ASSLGALGEGETQY
TRBV7-2	TRBJ2-2	few	ASSRHGGMTNTGELF
TRBV10-3	TRBJ2-7	few	AIRSYLALNEQY
TRBV7-9	TRBJ2-2	-	ASSLAPTGHLAGELF
TRBV5-1	TRBJ2-1	many	ASSSGMSSYNEQF
TRBV4-1	TRBJ1-3	-	ASSQGAARDHGNTIY
TRBV27	TRBJ2-4	few	ASSLIPPGQGAKNIQY
TRBV29-1	TRBJ2-7	-	SVEAGGDRPGYEQY
TRBV24-1	TRBJ1-2	-	ATSDMGRDYGYT
TRBV5-1	TRBJ2-5	few	ASSWGTTSGPIIRETQY
TRBV4-2	TRBJ2-1	-	ASSSSSEIGTHYNEQF
TRBV6-2/TRBV6-3	TRBJ2-7	many	ASSYNGLGEQY
TRBV5-1	TRBJ2-7	many	ASSGNYEQY
TRBV10-2	TRBJ2-1	-	AIFTGNEQF